The clone carrying this TCR beta chain appeared a few times. This entry belongs to a study of blood T cell repertoires in COVID-19. As originally analysed: Amplification from reference gene primers served as the basis for estimated nucleated cell counts. The repertoire was sequenced with immunoSEQ multiplex PCR; TCRdb's copy has only in-frame clones and lacks some. V and J calls and clone size come straight from that table; D and trimming were deduced from the DNA. The sample has approximately 150,000 clones, roughly 86% seen once. The receptor was isolated from a man between 65 and 85 years old with acute or convalescent COVID-19. The sample consisted of peripheral blood.

CDR3 loop: CATRGGIKNYGYTF. CDR3 nucleotides: TGTGCCACCAGAGGGGGAATCAAGAACTATGGCTACACCTTC. The chain carries TRBV10-3 and TRBJ1-2; perhaps TRBD1 as D (6 bases). The CDR3 has 14 residues. The germline V gene encodes CDR1 ENHRY and CDR2 SYGVKD. Trimming took off 10 bases at V and 2 bases at J, with 17 bases between the two ends.